Below, 24 T cell receptor beta chains from the same sample are listed, as sequenced in a study of shared clonotypes between healthy human individuals. The naive CD8 fraction comprised CD45RO-negative cells positively selected for CCR7 and excluded terminally differentiated effector memory CD45RA+ cells. Sequencing was performed with immunoSEQ multiplex PCR; in TCRdb, only in-frame clones are kept and a portion is missing. Seen here are over 2,000,000 clones, about 94% observed once, and the top ten hold about 1.6%. The sequencing sample was made of naive CD8+ T cells from PBMCs. The receptors were gathered from a man aged 18 to 30 in good health. Some clones in this sample may be carry-over from other donors' samples.

V is TRBV6-9 and J is TRBJ2-7, with D possibly matching TRBD1 (6 bases). In germline, CDR1 is MNHGY, CDR2 SVAAGI. There are 16 residues in the CDR3. Trimming stripped 4 bases from V and 0 bases from J, with 16 bases between. Here the CDR3 reads CASSSQGEGISYEQYF. For the CDR3, the DNA is TGTGCCAGCAGTTCACAGGGAGAGGGGATCTCCTACGAGCAGTACTTC.

The rearrangement uses TRBV27 and TRBJ2-5; TRBD2 aligns across 9 bases. This CDR3 contains 15 residues. V lost 0 bases, J lost 7 bases, and 6 bases stayed unmatched. Germline CDR1 MNHEY, CDR2 SMNVEV (reference sequence). The CDR3 coding sequence is TGTGCCAGCAGTTTATCTTTAGCGGGAGAAGTGACCCAGTACTTC. Translated: CASSLSLAGEVTQYF.

This clone was detected only once. J is TRBJ2-3 and V is TRBV7-8; a possible D gene is TRBD2 (6 bases). Trimming shortened V by 1 base and J by 2 bases, and 19 bases separated the two germline ends. CDR1 and CDR2 (germline): SGHVS, FQNEAQ. The CDR3 length is 18 residues. The CDR3 nucleotides read TGTGCCAGCAGCTTAGGATTGATTGGAGGGATGAACACAGATACGCAGTATTTT. It specifies CASSLGLIGGMNTDTQYF.

The rearrangement joins TRBV5-1 to TRBJ1-2; tentatively, D is TRBD1 (6 bases). Trimming took off 3 bases at V and 0 bases at J, with 21 bases between the two ends. Germline-derived CDR1 and CDR2 are SGHRS and YFSETQ. CDR3 length: 18 amino acids. The CDR3 is CASSWTTGQQHANYGYTF. CDR3 coding DNA: TGCGCCAGCAGCTGGACAACAGGGCAACAACATGCTAACTATGGCTACACCTTC.

The chain recombines TRBV12-5 with TRBJ1-1, with TRBD1 identical over 9 bases. The CDR3 sequence is 16 residues long. V lost 1 base, J lost 1 base, and 4 bases stayed unmatched. Looked up from germline, CDR1 is LGHNT and CDR2 is FRNRAP. The CDR3 sequence: CASGLAIQGANTEAFF. CDR3 in DNA: TGTGCTAGTGGTTTGGCGATACAGGGGGCGAACACTGAAGCTTTCTTT.

The V and J genes are TRBV28 and TRBJ1-2, with a weak D call TRBD1 (5 bases). The germline CDR1 and CDR2 sequences are MDHEN and SYDVKM. The CDR3 is 13 amino acids. V was clipped by 11 bases and J by 8 bases, with 21 bases between them. Here the CDR3 DNA reads TGTGCCTGCCGGGACCGCCTTTTAATCGGCTACACCTTC. This sequence encodes CACRDRLLIGYTF.

The J gene is TRBJ1-1, the V gene TRBV2; D might be TRBD1 (6 bases). Trimming took off 0 bases at V and 0 bases at J, with 14 bases between the two ends. The germline V gene has CDR1 SNHLY and CDR2 FYNNEI. This CDR3 has 17 residues. In nucleotides, the CDR3 is TGTGCCAGCAGTGAAGCCCCGGGGGCTCCAATGAACACTGAAGCTTTCTTT. Encoded protein: CASSEAPGAPMNTEAFF.

Here the CDR3 reads CASSGRESKGQPQHF. The CDR3 region has the DNA TGTGCCAGCAGCGGCCGGGAGTCCAAGGGGCAGCCCCAGCATTTT. The chain links TRBV7-8 to TRBJ1-5, with D perhaps TRBD1 (5 bases). CDR3 length: 15 amino acids. Germline assignment: CDR1 SGHVS and CDR2 FQNEAQ. The V gene lost 5 bases and the J gene lost 7 bases, with 18 bases spanning the gap.

Remarks on this clone: This CDR3 is also generated by other DNA sequences in the sample. The gene calls are TRBV7-9 and TRBJ2-7; possible D gene TRBD1, 6 bases. Germline V gene lookup returns CDR1 SEHNR and CDR2 FQNEAQ (reference sequence). The ends were cut back, 5 bases at V and 6 bases at J, with 11 bases in the middle. The CDR3 is 12 residues long. The CDR3 region is CASSPQGTEQYF. The CDR3 DNA reads TGTGCCAGCAGCCCCCAGGGGACCGAGCAGTACTTC.

In this sample, this clone turned up once. V is TRBV6-5 and J is TRBJ1-2, with D possibly TRBD1 on 5 matching bases. Germline assignment: CDR1 MNHEY and CDR2 SVGAGI. The CDR3 covers 15 residues. V was pared by 0 bases and J by 7 bases, with 15 bases between. This chain's CDR3 is CASSYSVGSDTGYTF. The CDR3 nucleotides are TGTGCCAGCAGTTACTCAGTGGGATCGGACACTGGCTACACCTTC.

Worth noting for this clone: The same CDR3 arises from other DNA sequences in this sample as well. The chain has TRBV5-1 and TRBJ2-3; 7 bases are shared with TRBD1. Trimming took 0 bases from V and 2 from J; bases not matched to a gene: 3. The CDR3 runs 15 residues. Germline CDR1 is SGHRS and CDR2 is YFSETQ. Written as DNA, the CDR3 is TGCGCCAGCAGCTTGGGACAGGGTGTCACAGATACGCAGTATTTT. As protein: CASSLGQGVTDTQYF.

CDR3 in DNA: TGCGCCAGCAGCCAAGGACGGGGGGATCGACTAACCGAGACCCAGTACTTC. Encoded protein: CASSQGRGDRLTETQYF. V gene TRBV4-1 combines with J gene TRBJ2-5; TRBD2 agrees at 7 bases. Germline values: CDR1 MGHRA, CDR2 YSYEKL. V was pared by 1 base and J by 5 bases, with 13 bases of the junction left unmatched. The CDR3 covers 17 residues.

The sample holds one count of this clone. The rearrangement joins TRBV6-5 to TRBJ2-7, with D maybe TRBD2 (5 bases). This CDR3 contains 15 residues. Germline assignment: CDR1 MNHEY and CDR2 SVGAGI. Trimming cost V 5 bases and J 0 bases, with 14 bases left between them. CDR3 region: CASSPGLVSSYEQYF. CDR3 bases: TGTGCCAGCAGTCCTGGACTGGTTAGCTCCTACGAGCAGTACTTC.

As concerns this clone: This same CDR3 is encoded by further DNA sequences in the sample. This rearrangement joins TRBV5-1 to TRBJ1-3; D is unresolved. The ends were cut back, 0 bases at V and 0 bases at J, with 7 bases in the middle. The CDR3 loop spans 15 amino acids. The germline CDR1 and CDR2 sequences are SGHRS and YFSETQ. The DNA for the CDR3 is TGCGCCAGCAGCTTGGGGGCAGGCTCTGGAAACACCATATATTTT. This translates into CASSLGAGSGNTIYF.

The CDR3 protein is CASSYSGAYEQYF. CDR3 DNA: TGTGCCAGCAGTTATAGCGGAGCCTACGAGCAGTACTTC. The J gene is TRBJ2-7, the V gene TRBV2; the D gene is possibly TRBD2 (6 bases). V was clipped by 5 bases and J by 2 bases, with 10 bases between them. This CDR3 region has 13 residues. Germline CDR1 reads SNHLY; CDR2 reads FYNNEI.

The chain recombines TRBV15 with TRBJ1-4; no firm D call. Germline V gene lookup returns CDR1 LNHNV and CDR2 YYDKDF (reference sequence). The V end was cut by 0 bases, the J end by 8 bases, with 7 bases between. The length of the CDR3 is 13 residues. CDR3 amino acids: CATSRERGEKLFF. CDR3 DNA sequence: TGTGCCACCAGCAGAGAACGGGGAGAAAAACTGTTTTTT. The whole variable domain, filled in from reference TRBV15 and TRBJ1-4, reads DAMVIQNPRYQVTQFGKPVTLSCSQTLNHNVMYWYQQKSSQAPKLLFHYYDKDFNNEADTPDNFQSRRPNTSFCFLDIRSPGLGDTAMYLCATSRERGEKLFFGSGTQLSVL.

The rearrangement links TRBV19 to TRBJ2-7; 9 bases map to TRBD1. V shed 1 base and J 5 bases; nucleotides not matched to a gene: 6. The germline CDR1 and CDR2 sequences are LNHDA and SQIVND (reference sequence). The CDR3 contains 15 residues. CDR3 residues: CASSIVRDRAHEQYF. The CDR3 bases are TGTGCCAGTAGTATAGTCCGGGACAGGGCTCACGAGCAGTACTTC.

The V and J genes are TRBV6-5 and TRBJ2-1; 9 bases are a match to TRBD2. Unmatched junction bases numbered 5, after V lost 5 bases and J lost 9 bases. The CDR3 sequence is 13 residues long. Germline V gene sequence: CDR1 MNHEY, CDR2 SVGAGI. CDR3 DNA: TGTGCCAGCAGTGGGACTAGCATGGGTGAGCAGTTCTTC. It encodes CASSGTSMGEQFF.

V is TRBV7-2 and J is TRBJ1-3; D not certain. The V gene lost 4 bases and the J gene lost 7 bases, with 20 bases spanning the gap. Per germline, CDR1 SGHTA and CDR2 FQGNSA. The CDR3 is 16 residues long. The CDR3 loop reads CASSSSNLDPRNTIYF. CDR3 in DNA: TGTGCCAGCAGCTCATCCAACCTGGACCCCCGGAACACCATATATTTT.

This clone has just one count. The V and J genes are TRBV19 and TRBJ2-7; D is unresolved. The V gene lost 9 bases and the J gene lost 5 bases, with 11 bases spanning the gap. CDR1 is LNHDA, CDR2 SQIVND, per germline (reference sequence). There are 11 residues in the CDR3. As DNA, the CDR3 is TGTGCCAGCACGAAGGCCCACGAGCAGTACTTC. This sequence encodes CASTKAHEQYF.

This chain joins TRBV29-1 and TRBJ2-1; possible D gene TRBD2, 7 bases. In germline, CDR1 is SQVTM, CDR2 ANQGSEA. V lost 6 bases and J 1 base, leaving 19 bases between the germline ends. This CDR3 is built from 16 residues. The CDR3, as DNA: TGCAGCGTCGCCACCGAGGGGGGGAGTTCCTACAATGAGCAGTTCTTC. Protein: CSVATEGGSSYNEQFF.

This chain joins TRBV19 and TRBJ2-3, with 9 bases matching TRBD1. Germline-derived CDR1 and CDR2 are LNHDA and SQIVND (reference sequence). The CDR3 contains 17 residues. The trim removed 5 bases at V and 2 bases at J, leaving 11 bases unmatched. CDR3 region: CASSPTSWTGATDTQYF. In DNA form, the CDR3 reads TGTGCCAGTAGTCCCACATCCTGGACAGGGGCCACAGATACGCAGTATTTT.

This sequence joins TRBV18 and TRBJ2-7; 7 positions agree with TRBD2. J gave up 5 bases and V 6 bases, and 25 bases lay outside the gene matches. CDR1 is KGHSH and CDR2 is LQKENI in the germline V gene. This CDR3 is 19 amino acids long. CDR3 sequence reads: CASSPTSANSVTLRDEQYF. The CDR3 coding sequence is TGTGCCAGCTCCCCCACTAGCGCCAACTCGGTCACCCTTCGGGACGAGCAGTACTTC.

This chain links TRBV27 with TRBJ2-2; D ambiguous. The CDR3 sequence is 14 residues long. Germline CDR1 is MNHEY and CDR2 is SMNVEV (reference sequence). Trimming stripped 0 bases from V and 3 bases from J, with 5 bases between. CDR3 DNA sequence: TGTGCCAGCAGTTTATCCGTCTACACCGGGGAGCTGTTTTTT. Translation gives CASSLSVYTGELFF.